This T cell receptor beta chain is from a study of vaccination effects on CD4 cells after COVID-19. Study-wide points: The study found that only 1 of 255 vaccine-induced clones from healthy vaccinees cross-reacted with common cold coronaviruses.

Clones were sequenced by immunoSEQ multiplex PCR, and TCRdb holds only the in-frame ones, with some missing. The table lists 40,000 to 45,000 clones, around 77% of them singletons. Turning to this clone: The antigen is unknown.

V lost 5 bases and J lost 7, with 23 bases in between. CDR3 size: 16 residues. Germline V gene data show CDR1 as LGHNT and CDR2 as FRNRAP. Antigen-specific CD4+ T cells were expanded (with viral peptide pools) by the ViraFEST assay ahead of sequencing. On day 10 of culture, CD4+ T cells were separated out. Each vaccine recipient was nucleocapsid antibody negative and had no prior SARS-CoV-2 infection. They grew a few million PBMC in each well, adding around 10 IU/ml IL-2 and about 9.9 ug/ml peptides. This specimen consisted of CD4+ T cells from PBMCs cultured with HCoV-NL63 spike peptides, obtained before COVID-19 vaccination. The chain has TRBV12-5 and TRBJ1-2; the D gene is possibly TRBD1 (5 bases). The TCR was taken from a human donor who received a COVID-19 vaccine. The chain's CDR3 is CASGDPGTNRPSGYTF. As DNA, the CDR3 is TGTGCTAGTGGTGACCCCGGGACCAACCGCCCTTCTGGCTACACCTTC. Supplemented by reference TRBV12-5 and TRBJ1-2, the full variable domain reads DARVTQTPRHKVTEMGQEVTMRCQPILGHNTVFWYRQTMMQGLELLAYFRNRAPLDDSGMPKDRFSAEMPDATLATLKIQPSEPRDSAVYFCASGDPGTNRPSGYTFGSGTRLTVV.